The 3 T cell receptor beta chains reported below all come from one sample, sequenced in a study of identical twins. TCRdb independently ran MiXCR on the 5' RACE reads; one entry per CDR3 protein. There are some 660,000 distinct CDR3 sequences in the sample; over 8.5% occur only once, and around 0.95% lies in the top ten. These data were likewise used in another study, on yellow fever vaccine responses in identical twins.

The sequencing sample was made of PBMCs. The receptors were sampled from a woman under 30 in good health.

This sequence joins TRBV18 and TRBJ2-7, with D perhaps matching TRBD1 or TRBD2 (5 bases each). Germline V gives CDR1 KGHSH, CDR2 LQKENI. Trimming removed 3 bases at V and 5 bases at J, with 14 bases between. The CDR3 spans 14 residues. CDR3 region: CASSPTGPWDEQYF. In DNA form, the CDR3 reads TGTGCCAGCTCACCGACGGGACCTTGGGACGAGCAGTACTTC.

The rearrangement joins TRBV7-9 to TRBJ1-5, with D perhaps matching TRBD1 (5 bases). Germline CDR1 reads SEHNR; CDR2 reads FQNEAQ (reference sequence). The CDR3 totals 14 residues. Trimming took off 5 bases at V and 7 bases at J, with 15 bases between the two ends. The CDR3 region has the DNA TGTGCCAGCAGCGCAGGACGGGGGGAGCAGCCCCAGCATTTT. Its translation is CASSAGRGEQPQHF.

With regard to this clonotype: The junction does not match germline at one end; this may be a read error. This sequence joins TRBV13 and TRBJ2-7, with D hard to call. Germline V gene data show CDR1 as PRHDT and CDR2 as FYEKMQ (reference sequence). The CDR3 has 11 residues. In DNA, the CDR3 is TGTGCCAGCAGCGACAACAGAACCCCTCGCTTC. This encodes CASSDNRTPRF.